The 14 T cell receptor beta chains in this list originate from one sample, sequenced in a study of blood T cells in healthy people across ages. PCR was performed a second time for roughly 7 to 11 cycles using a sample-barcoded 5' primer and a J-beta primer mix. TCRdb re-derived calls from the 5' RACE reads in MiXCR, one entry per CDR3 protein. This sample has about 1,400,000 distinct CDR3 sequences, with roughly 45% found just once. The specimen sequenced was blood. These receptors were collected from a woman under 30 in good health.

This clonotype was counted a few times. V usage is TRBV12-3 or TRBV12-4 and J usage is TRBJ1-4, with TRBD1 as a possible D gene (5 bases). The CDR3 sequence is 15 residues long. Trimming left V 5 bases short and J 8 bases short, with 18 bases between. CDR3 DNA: TGTGCCAGCAGTAGACTCAGGGTCGTCGGAGAAAAACTGTTTTTT. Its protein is CASSRLRVVGEKLFF.

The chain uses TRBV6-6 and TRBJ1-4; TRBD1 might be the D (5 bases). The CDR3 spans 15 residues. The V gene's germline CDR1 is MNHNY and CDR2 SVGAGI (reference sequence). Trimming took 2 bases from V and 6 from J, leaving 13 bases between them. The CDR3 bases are TGTGCCAGCAGTTACGGAGCCAGGGTTCATGAAAAACTGTTTTTT. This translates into CASSYGARVHEKLFF.

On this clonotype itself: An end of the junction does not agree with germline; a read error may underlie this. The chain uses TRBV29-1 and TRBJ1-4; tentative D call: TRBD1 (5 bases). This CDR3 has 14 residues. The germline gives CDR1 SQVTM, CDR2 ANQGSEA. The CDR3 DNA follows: TGCGGCGTCCTGACGACAGAGCGAGGTGAAAAACTGTTTTTT. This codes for CGVLTTERGEKLFF.

CDR3 protein: CASSLDGGGNTEAFF. CDR3 bases: TGTGCCAGCAGCTTAGACGGGGGGGGGAACACTGAAGCTTTCTTT. The chain is built from TRBV7-9 and TRBJ1-1; D is possibly TRBD1 (5 bases). V lost 1 base and J lost 1, with 10 bases in between. CDR3 length equals 15 residues. Germline V gives CDR1 SEHNR, CDR2 FQNEAQ (reference sequence). Full variable domain (remainder filled in from reference TRBV7-9 and TRBJ1-1): DTGVSQNPRHKITKRGQNVTFRCDPISEHNRLYWYRQTLGQGPEFLTYFQNEAQLEKSRLLSDRFSAERPKGSFSTLEIQRTEQGDSAMYLCASSLDGGGNTEAFFGQGTRLTVV.

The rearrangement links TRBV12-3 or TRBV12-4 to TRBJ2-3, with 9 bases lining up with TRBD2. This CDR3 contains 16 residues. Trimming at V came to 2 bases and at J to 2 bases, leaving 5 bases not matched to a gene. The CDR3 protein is CASSLRSSGATDTQYF. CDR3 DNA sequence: TGTGCCAGCAGTTTAAGGTCTAGCGGGGCCACAGATACGCAGTATTTT.

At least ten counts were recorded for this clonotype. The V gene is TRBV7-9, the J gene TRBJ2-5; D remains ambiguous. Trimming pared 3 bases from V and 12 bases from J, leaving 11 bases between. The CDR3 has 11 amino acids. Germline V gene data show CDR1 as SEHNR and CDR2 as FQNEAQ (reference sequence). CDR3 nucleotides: TGTGCCAGCAGCTTGCAAGGAGCAGAGTACTTC. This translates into CASSLQGAEYF.

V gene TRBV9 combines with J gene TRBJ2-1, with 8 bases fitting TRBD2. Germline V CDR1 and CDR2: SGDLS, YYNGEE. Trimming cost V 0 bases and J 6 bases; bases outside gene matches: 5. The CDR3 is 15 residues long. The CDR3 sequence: CASSVGRGVFNEQFF. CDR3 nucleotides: TGTGCCAGCAGCGTAGGGCGGGGGGTCTTCAATGAGCAGTTCTTC.

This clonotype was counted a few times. The CDR3 region is CASSQGAGGVTEQYF. The DNA for the CDR3 is TGCGCCAGCAGCCAAGGAGCCGGGGGGGTCACCGAGCAGTACTTC. The J gene is TRBJ2-7, the V gene TRBV4-1; 8 nucleotides match TRBD2. V dropped 1 base and J dropped 6; count of bases not matched to a gene: 8. The CDR3 loop spans 15 amino acids. The germline V gene encodes CDR1 MGHRA and CDR2 YSYEKL.

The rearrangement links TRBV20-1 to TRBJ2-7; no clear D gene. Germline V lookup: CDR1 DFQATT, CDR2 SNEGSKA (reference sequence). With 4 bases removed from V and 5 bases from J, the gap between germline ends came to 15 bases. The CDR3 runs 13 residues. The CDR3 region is CSATRTALDEQYF. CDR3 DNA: TGCAGTGCTACCAGGACCGCTTTAGACGAGCAGTACTTC.

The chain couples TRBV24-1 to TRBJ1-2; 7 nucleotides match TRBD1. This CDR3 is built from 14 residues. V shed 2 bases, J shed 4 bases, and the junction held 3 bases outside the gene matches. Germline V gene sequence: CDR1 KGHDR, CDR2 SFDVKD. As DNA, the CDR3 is TGTGCCACCAGTGATTGGGACAGATTCTATGGCTACACCTTC. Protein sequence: CATSDWDRFYGYTF.

CDR3 loop: CASSFRPSSTDTQYF. The CDR3 region has the DNA TGTGCCAGCAGCTTCCGGCCCTCTAGCACAGATACGCAGTATTTT. The V call is TRBV7-2, the J call TRBJ2-3, with D unresolved. This CDR3 spans 15 amino acids. Trimming left V 3 bases short and J 0 bases short, with 10 bases between. Germline lookup yields CDR1 SGHTA and CDR2 FQGNSA.

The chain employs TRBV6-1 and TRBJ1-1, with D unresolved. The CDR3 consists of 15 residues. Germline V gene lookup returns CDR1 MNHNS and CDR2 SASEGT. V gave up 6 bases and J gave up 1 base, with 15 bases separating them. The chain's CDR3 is CASRSRNLANTEAFF. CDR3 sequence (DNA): TGTGCCAGCAGGTCAAGAAACTTAGCGAACACTGAAGCTTTCTTT.

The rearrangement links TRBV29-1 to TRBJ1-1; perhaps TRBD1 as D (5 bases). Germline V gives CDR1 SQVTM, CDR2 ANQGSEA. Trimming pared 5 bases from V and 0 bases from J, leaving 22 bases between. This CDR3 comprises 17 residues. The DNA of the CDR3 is TGCAGCGTTACGGTGAGACGAAGGGCCAGGGTGAACACTGAAGCTTTCTTT. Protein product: CSVTVRRRARVNTEAFF.

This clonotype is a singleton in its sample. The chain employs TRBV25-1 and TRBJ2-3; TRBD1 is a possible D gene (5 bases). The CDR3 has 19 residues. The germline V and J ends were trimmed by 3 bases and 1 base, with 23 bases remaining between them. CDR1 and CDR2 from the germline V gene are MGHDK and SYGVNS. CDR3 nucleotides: TGTGCCAGCAGTGAGAGAAGGATAGGGGCCTACGACGGCACAGATACGCAGTATTTT. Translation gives CASSERRIGAYDGTDTQYF.